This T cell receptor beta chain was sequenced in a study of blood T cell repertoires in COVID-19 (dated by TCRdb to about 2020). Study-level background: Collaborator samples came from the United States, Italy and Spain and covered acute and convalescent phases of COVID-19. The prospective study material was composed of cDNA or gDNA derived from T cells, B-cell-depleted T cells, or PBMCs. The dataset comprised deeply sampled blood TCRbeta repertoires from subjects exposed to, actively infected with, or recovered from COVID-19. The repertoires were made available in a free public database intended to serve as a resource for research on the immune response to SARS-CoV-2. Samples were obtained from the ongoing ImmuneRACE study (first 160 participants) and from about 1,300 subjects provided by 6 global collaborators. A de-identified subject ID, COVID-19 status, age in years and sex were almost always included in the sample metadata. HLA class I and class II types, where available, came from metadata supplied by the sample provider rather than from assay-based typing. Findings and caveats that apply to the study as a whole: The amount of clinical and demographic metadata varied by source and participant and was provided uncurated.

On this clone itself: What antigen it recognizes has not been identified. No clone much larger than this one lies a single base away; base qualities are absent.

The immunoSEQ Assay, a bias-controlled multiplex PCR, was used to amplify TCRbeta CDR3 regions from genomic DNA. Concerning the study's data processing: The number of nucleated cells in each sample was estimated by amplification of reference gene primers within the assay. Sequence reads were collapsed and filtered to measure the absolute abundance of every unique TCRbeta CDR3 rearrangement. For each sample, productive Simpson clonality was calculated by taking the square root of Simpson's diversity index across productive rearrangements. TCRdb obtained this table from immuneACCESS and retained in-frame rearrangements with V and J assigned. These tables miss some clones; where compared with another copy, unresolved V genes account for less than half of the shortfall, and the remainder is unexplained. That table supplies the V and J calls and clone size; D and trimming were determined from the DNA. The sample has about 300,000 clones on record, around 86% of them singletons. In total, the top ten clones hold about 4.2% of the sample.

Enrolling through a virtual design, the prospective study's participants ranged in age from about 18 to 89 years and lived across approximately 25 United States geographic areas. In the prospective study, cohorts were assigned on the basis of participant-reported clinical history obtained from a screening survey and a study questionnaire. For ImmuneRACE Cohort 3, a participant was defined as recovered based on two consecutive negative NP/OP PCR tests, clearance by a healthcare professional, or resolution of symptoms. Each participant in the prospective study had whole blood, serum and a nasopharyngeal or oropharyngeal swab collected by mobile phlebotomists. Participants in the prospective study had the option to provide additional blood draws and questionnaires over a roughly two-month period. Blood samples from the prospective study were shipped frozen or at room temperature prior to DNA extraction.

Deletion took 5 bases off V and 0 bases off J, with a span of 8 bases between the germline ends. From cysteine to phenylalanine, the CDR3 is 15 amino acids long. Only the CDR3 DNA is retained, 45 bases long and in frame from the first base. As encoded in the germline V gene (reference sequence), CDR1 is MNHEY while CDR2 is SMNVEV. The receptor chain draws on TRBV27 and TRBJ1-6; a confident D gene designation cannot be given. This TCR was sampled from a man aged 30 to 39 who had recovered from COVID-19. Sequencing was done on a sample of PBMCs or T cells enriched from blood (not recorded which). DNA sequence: TGTGCCAGCAGTCCCCTGAGCTCCTATAATTCACCCCTCCACTTT. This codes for CASSPLSSYNSPLHF.